The sequence of this T cell receptor (beta chain) was determined in a study of post-analysis software for immune sequencing data. Study overall: The disease courses spanned relapsing-remitting, secondary progressive and progressive-relapsing forms of multiple sclerosis. The study, taken as a whole, reports: When the samples were clustered directly with F measure, those that had been prepared in the same batch showed strong co-clustering. Multiple sclerosis was associated with a significant reduction in normalized Chao1 diversity relative to controls. Patients had higher frequencies than controls of about 5 TRBV segments, including TRBV5-6, TRBV5-1 and TRBV20-1.

CDR3 length: 14 amino acids. Between the trimmed V and J ends, which lost 3 bases and 3 bases, there was a span of 12 bases. The TCR beta cDNA libraries carried unique molecular identifiers. The T cell input of about 0.85 to 10 million gave approximately 500,000 cDNA molecules. TCRdb re-called the PCR reads with MiXCR, one entry per CDR3 protein. Of some 800,000 distinct CDR3 sequences in the sample, 46% were seen once. For this clonotype: Its antigen remains unidentified.

The source material was blood. J is TRBJ2-7 and V is TRBV12-3 or TRBV12-4; a possible D gene is TRBD2 (6 bases). The receptor was derived from a girl aged 10-17 years with multiple sclerosis. The CDR3 reads CASSFLGRGYEQYF. CDR3 nucleotides: TGTGCCAGCAGTTTTCTCGGGCGGGGCTACGAGCAGTACTTC.